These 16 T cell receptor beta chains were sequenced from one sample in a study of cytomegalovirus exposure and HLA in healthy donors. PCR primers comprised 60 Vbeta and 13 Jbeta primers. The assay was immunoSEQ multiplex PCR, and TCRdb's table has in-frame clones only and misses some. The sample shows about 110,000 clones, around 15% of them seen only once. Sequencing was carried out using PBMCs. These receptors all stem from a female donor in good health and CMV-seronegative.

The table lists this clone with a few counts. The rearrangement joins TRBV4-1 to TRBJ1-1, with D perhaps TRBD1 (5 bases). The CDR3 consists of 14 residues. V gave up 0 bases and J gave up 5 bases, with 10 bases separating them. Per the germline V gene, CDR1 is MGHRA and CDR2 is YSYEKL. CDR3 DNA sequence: TGCGCCAGCAGCCAAGATCAGGAGGGGACTGAAGCTTTCTTT. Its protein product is CASSQDQEGTEAFF.

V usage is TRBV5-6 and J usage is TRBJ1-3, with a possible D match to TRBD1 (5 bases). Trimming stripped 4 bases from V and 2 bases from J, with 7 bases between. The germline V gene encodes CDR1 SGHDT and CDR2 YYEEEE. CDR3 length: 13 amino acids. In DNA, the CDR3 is TGTGCCAGCAGCGTGGACACTGGAAACACCATATATTTT. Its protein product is CASSVDTGNTIYF.

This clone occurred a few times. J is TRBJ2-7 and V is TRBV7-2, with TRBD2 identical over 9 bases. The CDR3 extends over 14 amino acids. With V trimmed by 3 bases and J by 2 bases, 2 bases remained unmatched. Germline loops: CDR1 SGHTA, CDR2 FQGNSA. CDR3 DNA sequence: TGTGCCAGCAGCTTCCGCGGGAGGGCCTACGAGCAGTACTTC. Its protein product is CASSFRGRAYEQYF.

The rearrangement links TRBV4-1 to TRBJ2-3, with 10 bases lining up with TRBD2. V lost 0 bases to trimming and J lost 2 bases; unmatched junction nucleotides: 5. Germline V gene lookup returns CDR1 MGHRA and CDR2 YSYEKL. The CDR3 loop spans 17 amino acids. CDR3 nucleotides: TGCGCCAGCAGCCAAGACCCGACTAGCGGGTACACAGATACGCAGTATTTT. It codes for CASSQDPTSGYTDTQYF.

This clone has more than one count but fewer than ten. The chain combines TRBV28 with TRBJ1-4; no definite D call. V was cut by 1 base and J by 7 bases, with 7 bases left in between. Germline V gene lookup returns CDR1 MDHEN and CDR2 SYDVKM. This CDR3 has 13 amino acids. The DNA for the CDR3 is TGTGCCAGCAGTTTATTTGGAGGTGAAAAACTGTTTTTT. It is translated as CASSLFGGEKLFF.

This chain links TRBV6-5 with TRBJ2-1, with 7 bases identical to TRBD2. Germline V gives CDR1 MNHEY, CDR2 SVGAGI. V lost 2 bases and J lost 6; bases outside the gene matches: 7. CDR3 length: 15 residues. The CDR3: CASSYEGGLTNEQFF. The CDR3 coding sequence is TGTGCCAGCAGTTACGAGGGAGGGTTAACCAATGAGCAGTTCTTC.

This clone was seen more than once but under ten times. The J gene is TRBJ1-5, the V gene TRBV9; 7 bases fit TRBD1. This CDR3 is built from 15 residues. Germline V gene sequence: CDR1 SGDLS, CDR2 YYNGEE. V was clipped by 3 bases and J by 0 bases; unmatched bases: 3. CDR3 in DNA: TGTGCCAGCAGCGCAGGGGGATATAGCAATCAGCCCCAGCATTTT. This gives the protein CASSAGGYSNQPQHF. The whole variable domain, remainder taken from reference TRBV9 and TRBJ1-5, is DSGVTQTPKHLITATGQRVTLRCSPRSGDLSVYWYQQSLDQGLQFLIQYYNGEERAKGNILERFSAQQFPDLHSELNLSSLELGDSALYFCASSAGGYSNQPQHFGDGTRLSIL.

CDR3 residues: CASSLAYATSGSYEQYF. In DNA form, the CDR3 reads TGTGCCAGCAGCTTAGCGTATGCGACTAGCGGTTCCTACGAGCAGTACTTC. The chain uses TRBV7-9 and TRBJ2-7, with 9 nucleotides matching TRBD2. The V gene end was trimmed by 0 bases and the J gene end by 1 base; junction bases not matched to a gene: 7. The CDR3 has 17 residues. Looked up from germline, CDR1 is SEHNR and CDR2 is FQNEAQ (reference sequence).

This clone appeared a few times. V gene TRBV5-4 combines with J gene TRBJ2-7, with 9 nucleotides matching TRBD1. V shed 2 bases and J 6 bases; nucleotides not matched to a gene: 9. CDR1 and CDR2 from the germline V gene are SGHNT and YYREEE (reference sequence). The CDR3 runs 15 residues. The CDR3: CASSFGGTGLGEQYF. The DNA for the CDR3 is TGTGCCAGCAGCTTTGGCGGGACAGGGTTGGGCGAGCAGTACTTC.

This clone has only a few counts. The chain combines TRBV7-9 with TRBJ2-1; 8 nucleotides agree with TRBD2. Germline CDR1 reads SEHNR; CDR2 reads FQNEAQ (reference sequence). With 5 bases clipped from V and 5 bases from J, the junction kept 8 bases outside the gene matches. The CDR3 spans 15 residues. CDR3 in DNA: TGTGCCAGCAGCCCCCCAGCGGGAGACCACAATGAGCAGTTCTTC. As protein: CASSPPAGDHNEQFF.

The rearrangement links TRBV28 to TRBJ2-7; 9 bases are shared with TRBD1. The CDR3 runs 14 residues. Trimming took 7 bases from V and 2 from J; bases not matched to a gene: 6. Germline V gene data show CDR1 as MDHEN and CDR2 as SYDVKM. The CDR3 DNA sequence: TGTGCCAGCAAAGGACAGGGGCCTACCTACGAGCAGTACTTC. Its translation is CASKGQGPTYEQYF. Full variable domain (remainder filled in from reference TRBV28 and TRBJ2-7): DVKVTQSSRYLVKRTGEKVFLECVQDMDHENMFWYRQDPGLGLRLIYFSYDVKMKEKGDIPEGYSVSREKKERFSLILESASTNQTSMYLCASKGQGPTYEQYFGPGTRLTVT.

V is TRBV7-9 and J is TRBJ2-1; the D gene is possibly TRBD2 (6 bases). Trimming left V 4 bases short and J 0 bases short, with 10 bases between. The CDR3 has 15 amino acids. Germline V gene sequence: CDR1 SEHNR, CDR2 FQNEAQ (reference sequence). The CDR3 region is CASSSGLTSYNEQFF. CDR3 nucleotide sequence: TGTGCCAGCAGCTCGGGACTGACCTCCTACAATGAGCAGTTCTTC.

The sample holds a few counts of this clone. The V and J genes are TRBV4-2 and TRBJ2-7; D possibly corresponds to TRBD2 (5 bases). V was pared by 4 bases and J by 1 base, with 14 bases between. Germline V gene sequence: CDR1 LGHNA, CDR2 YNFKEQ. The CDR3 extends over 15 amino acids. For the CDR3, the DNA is TGTGCCAGCAGCCCCAAAAGCGGACCATCCTACGAGCAGTACTTC. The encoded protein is CASSPKSGPSYEQYF.

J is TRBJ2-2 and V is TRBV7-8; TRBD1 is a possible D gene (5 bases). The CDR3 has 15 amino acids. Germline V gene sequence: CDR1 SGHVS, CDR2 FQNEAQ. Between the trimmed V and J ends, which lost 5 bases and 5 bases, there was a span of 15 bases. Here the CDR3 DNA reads TGTGCCAGCAGCCCCTTAAGGGGTGATACCGGGGAGCTGTTTTTT. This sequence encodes CASSPLRGDTGELFF. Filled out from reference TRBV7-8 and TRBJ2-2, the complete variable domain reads GAGVSQSPRYKVAKRGQDVALRCDPISGHVSLFWYQQALGQGPEFLTYFQNEAQLDKSGLPSDRFFAERPEGSVSTLKIQRTQQEDSAVYLCASSPLRGDTGELFFGEGSRLTVL.

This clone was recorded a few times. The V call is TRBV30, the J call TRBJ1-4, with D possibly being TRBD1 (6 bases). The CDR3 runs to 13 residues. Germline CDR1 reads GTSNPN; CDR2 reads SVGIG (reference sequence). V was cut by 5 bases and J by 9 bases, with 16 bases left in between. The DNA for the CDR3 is TGTGCCTGGGGTTTCCTTGGACAGCAAAAACTGTTTTTT. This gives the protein CAWGFLGQQKLFF.

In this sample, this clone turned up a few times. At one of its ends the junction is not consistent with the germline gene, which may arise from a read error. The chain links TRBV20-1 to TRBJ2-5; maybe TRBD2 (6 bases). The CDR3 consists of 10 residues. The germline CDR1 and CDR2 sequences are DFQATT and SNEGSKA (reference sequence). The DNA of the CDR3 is TGCAGTGCAAGGGAGGAGAACCAGTACTTC. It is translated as CSAREENQYF.